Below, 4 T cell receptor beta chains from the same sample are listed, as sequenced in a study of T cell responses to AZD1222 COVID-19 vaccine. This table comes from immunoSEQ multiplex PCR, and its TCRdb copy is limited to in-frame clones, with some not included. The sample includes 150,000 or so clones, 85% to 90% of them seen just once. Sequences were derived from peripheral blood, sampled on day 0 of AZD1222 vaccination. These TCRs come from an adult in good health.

Written as DNA, the CDR3 is TGTGCCAGCAGCATTCTGGCTAACTATGGCTACACCTTC. Translated: CASSILANYGYTF. The gene calls are TRBV21-1 and TRBJ1-2. TRBV21-1 corresponds to a pseudogene. The CDR3 has 13 residues.

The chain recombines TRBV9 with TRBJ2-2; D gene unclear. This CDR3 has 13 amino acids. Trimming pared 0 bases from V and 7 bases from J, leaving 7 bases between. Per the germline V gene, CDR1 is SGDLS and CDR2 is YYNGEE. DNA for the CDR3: TGTGCCAGCAGCGTAGAAGCAGACGGGGAGCTGTTTTTT. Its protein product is CASSVEADGELFF.

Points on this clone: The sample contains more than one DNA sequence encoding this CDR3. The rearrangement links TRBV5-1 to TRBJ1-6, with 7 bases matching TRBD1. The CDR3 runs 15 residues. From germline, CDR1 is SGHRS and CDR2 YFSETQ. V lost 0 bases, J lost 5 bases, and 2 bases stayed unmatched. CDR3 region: CASSLAGQDNSPLHF. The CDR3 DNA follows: TGCGCCAGCAGCTTGGCCGGACAGGATAATTCACCCCTCCACTTT.

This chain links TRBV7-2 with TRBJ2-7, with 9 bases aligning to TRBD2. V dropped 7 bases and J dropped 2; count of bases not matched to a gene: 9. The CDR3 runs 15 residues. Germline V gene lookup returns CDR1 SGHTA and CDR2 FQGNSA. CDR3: CASIPAGGYTYEQYF. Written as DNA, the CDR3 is TGTGCCAGCATCCCGGCGGGGGGGTACACCTACGAGCAGTACTTC.